These T cell receptor beta chains were read from a single sample in a study of response to subunit inactivated influenza vaccine. TCRdb passed the RT-PCR reads through MiXCR, listing each CDR3 protein once. The data show some 200,000 distinct CDR3 sequences, 10% to 15% seen once. These data were also reused for a study on T cells expressing NK-cell markers.

Sequenced here: CD8+ T cells sorted from PBMCs, sampled 11 to 12 days after vaccination. The source is a man aged 45 to 65 who received an inactivated influenza vaccine. Each CDR3 is given with its conserved first and last residue. The D gene is left open where the match is weak. A clone size is listed for some rows: how often the clone was seen (once, few, many), or a class if it is expanded.

j_gene | abundance | v_gene | d_gene | CDR3aa | CDR3nt
TRBJ1-5 | few | TRBV28 | . | CASSPNRANQPQHF | TGTGCCAGCAGTCCAAACAGAGCCAATCAGCCCCAGCATTTT
TRBJ2-7 | . | TRBV5-6 | . | CAMSPGLAYEQYF | TGTGCCATGAGCCCCGGGCTAGCCTACGAGCAGTACTTC
TRBJ1-1 | few | TRBV9 | . | CASSVGGKTGNTEAFF | TGTGCCAGCAGCGTAGGGGGGAAAACCGGGAACACTGAAGCTTTCTTT
TRBJ1-5 | many | TRBV12-3/TRBV12-4 | . | CASSLEVGERQPQHF | TGTGCCAGCAGTTTAGAGGTAGGGGAACGGCAGCCCCAGCATTTT
TRBJ2-5 | few | TRBV12-3/TRBV12-4 | . | CASSSEVASWKTQYF | TGTGCCAGCAGTTCTGAGGTGGCTAGCTGGAAGACCCAGTACTTC
TRBJ1-5 | . | TRBV30 | TRBD1 | CAWSGQGNSNQPQHF | TGTGCCTGGAGTGGACAGGGGAATAGCAATCAGCCCCAGCATTTT
TRBJ2-7 | . | TRBV9 | . | CASSPGGDSYEQYF | TGTGCCAGCAGCCCCGGGGGAGACTCCTACGAGCAGTACTTC
TRBJ2-7 | . | TRBV7-9 | . | CASSPPGQFSSYEQYF | TGTGCCAGCAGCCCCCCGGGACAATTCAGCTCCTACGAGCAGTACTTC
TRBJ1-1 | few | TRBV2 | . | CASSPQTNTEAFF | TGTGCCAGCAGTCCACAAACGAACACTGAAGCTTTCTTT
TRBJ2-7 | few | TRBV28 | . | CASKGPYNRHEQYF | TGTGCCAGCAAGGGACCGTATAACAGGCACGAGCAGTACTTC
TRBJ2-5 | . | TRBV3-1 | . | CASSQYGIEETQYF | TGTGCCAGCAGCCAATATGGGATCGAAGAGACCCAGTACTTC
TRBJ1-2 | . | TRBV13 | . | CASSSRPLGNYGYTF | TGTGCCAGCAGCAGTCGGCCTCTTGGCAACTATGGCTACACCTTC
TRBJ2-2 | few | TRBV7-3 | . | CASSPSVIVTGELFF | TGTGCCAGCAGCCCAAGTGTAATTGTTACCGGGGAGCTGTTTTTT
TRBJ2-7 | few | TRBV7-9 | . | CASSLPFGSYEQYF | TGTGCCAGCAGCTTACCCTTTGGTTCCTACGAGCAGTACTTC
TRBJ2-1 | . | TRBV5-6 | . | CASRKMSSYNEQFF | TGTGCCAGTAGAAAAATGAGCTCCTACAATGAGCAGTTCTTC
TRBJ2-2 | many | TRBV6-5 | . | CASSYNAGELFF | TGTGCCAGCAGTTACAACGCCGGGGAGCTGTTTTTT